The clone carrying this TCR beta chain was detected only a few times. Its antigen remains unknown. Making use of molecular barcodes, quantitative 5'-RACE generated TCR beta libraries. TCRdb called the 5' RACE reads again in MiXCR, with one record for every CDR3 protein. The sample yields approximately 250,000 distinct CDR3 sequences, 10% seen once. This entry comes from a study of CD8 T cells in ankylosing spondylitis. Study-level findings and limits: Reportedly, matched ankylosing spondylitis synovial fluid was significantly enriched for disease-linked clones. Seven to nine highly homologous variants formed a TCR beta motif that appeared characteristic of ankylosing spondylitis blood.

Trimming pared 6 bases from V and 8 bases from J, leaving 16 bases between. The CDR3 sequence is 13 residues long. The chain links TRBV12-3 or TRBV12-4 to TRBJ1-1; the D gene is possibly TRBD1 (6 bases). This receptor was obtained from a male donor with ankylosing spondylitis or in good health (not recorded which). The sequenced sample was blood, either unsorted or a sorted T cell fraction (not recorded which). The CDR3 is CASRSSGAREAFF. CDR3 coding DNA: TGTGCCAGCAGGAGTTCAGGGGCGAGGGAAGCTTTCTTT.